One sample yielded the 6 T cell receptor beta chains listed below, sequenced in a study of blood T cell repertoires in COVID-19. TCRdb keeps only in-frame clones here, not all; method: immunoSEQ multiplex PCR. In the table there are around 310,000 clones, under 90% of which are singletons. Sequencing was carried out using PBMCs or T cells enriched from blood (not recorded which). Receptors originate from a woman younger than 45 who had recovered from COVID-19.

The chain has TRBV7-9 and TRBJ2-1, with a weak D call TRBD2 (6 bases). The CDR3 has 13 amino acids. CDR1 and CDR2 (germline): SEHNR, FQNEAQ (reference sequence). V lost 4 bases to trimming and J lost 4 bases, with 8 bases between them. The CDR3 spells CASSSGLYNEQFF. DNA for the CDR3: TGTGCCAGCAGCTCGGGACTTTACAATGAGCAGTTCTTC.

J is TRBJ2-3 and V is TRBV7-9; weak D call: TRBD2 (6 bases). CDR1 SEHNR and CDR2 FQNEAQ come from the germline V gene (reference sequence). The CDR3 sequence is 18 residues long. V was trimmed by 2 bases and J by 0 bases, leaving 18 bases between them. The CDR3 sequence is CASSLPWDFFRSTDTQYF. The CDR3 DNA reads as TGTGCCAGCAGCTTACCGTGGGACTTTTTCCGTAGCACAGATACGCAGTATTTT.

The chain recombines TRBV18 with TRBJ2-1; D is possibly TRBD1 (6 bases). Trimming pared 3 bases from V and 15 bases from J, leaving 21 bases between. In germline, CDR1 is KGHSH, CDR2 LQKENI. CDR3 length equals 14 residues. DNA for the CDR3: TGTGCCAGCTCACCCGACATCTTAGGGGGTATCACGTTCTTC. This codes for CASSPDILGGITFF. Filled out from reference TRBV18 and TRBJ2-1, the complete variable domain reads NAGVMQNPRHLVRRRGQEARLRCSPMKGHSHVYWYRQLPEEGLKFMVYLQKENIIDESGMPKERFSAEFPKEGPSILRIQQVVRGDSAAYFCASSPDILGGITFFGPGTRLTVL.

CDR3 bases: TGCGCCAGCAGCTTGGCCGTCGCCTACAATGAGCAGTTCTTC. Protein product: CASSLAVAYNEQFF. The chain recombines TRBV5-1 with TRBJ2-1; D not certain. CDR1 is SGHRS and CDR2 is YFSETQ in the germline V gene. Deletions cut 0 bases from V and 2 bases from J, with 6 bases between. This CDR3 spans 14 amino acids. The whole variable domain, remainder taken from reference TRBV5-1 and TRBJ2-1, is KAGVTQTPRYLIKTRGQQVTLSCSPISGHRSVSWYQQTPGQGLQFLFEYFSETQRNKGNFPGRFSGRQFSNSRSEMNVSTLELGDSALYLCASSLAVAYNEQFFGPGTRLTVL.

The chain couples TRBV27 to TRBJ2-5; 9 bases map to TRBD2. Unmatched junction bases numbered 9, after V lost 6 bases and J lost 4 bases. CDR1 and CDR2 from the germline V gene are MNHEY and SMNVEV (reference sequence). The CDR3 has 15 amino acids. The CDR3, as DNA: TGTGCCAGCAGCCCCAGTCCTAGCGGGACAGAGACCCAGTACTTC. Its protein is CASSPSPSGTETQYF.

The V gene is TRBV12-3 or TRBV12-4, the J gene TRBJ2-5; the match to TRBD2 covers 11 bases. The CDR3 loop spans 12 amino acids. Trimming at V came to 5 bases and at J to 12 bases, leaving 5 bases not matched to a gene. The CDR3 nucleotides read TGTGCCAGCAGTCATGGACTAGCGGGCAAGTACTTC. It yields the protein CASSHGLAGKYF.